This entry lists 25 T cell receptor beta chains sequenced from one sample in a study of cytomegalovirus exposure and HLA in healthy donors. Amplification used 60 Vbeta primers and 13 Jbeta primers. This table comes from immunoSEQ multiplex PCR, and its TCRdb copy is limited to in-frame clones, with some not included. The profile covers around 140,000 clones, with about 80% appearing a single time and roughly 2.9% taken by the ten largest. Sequenced material: PBMCs. The origin of the receptors is a female donor in good health and CMV-seronegative.

The chain couples TRBV5-1 to TRBJ1-2; no reliable D call. Trimming shortened V by 0 bases and J by 5 bases, and 14 bases separated the two germline ends. CDR3 length: 15 amino acids. The germline CDR1 and CDR2 sequences are SGHRS and YFSETQ. CDR3 protein: CASSLVSGTHYGYTF. CDR3 in DNA: TGCGCCAGCAGCTTGGTTTCAGGAACCCATTATGGCTACACCTTC.

About this clone itself: The junction and the germline gene differ at one end; a read error may be behind it. The chain links TRBV7-9 to TRBJ2-7; D not resolved. The CDR3 is 12 amino acids. From germline, CDR1 is SEHNR and CDR2 FQNEAQ (reference sequence). The CDR3 bases are TGTTCCAGCAGCCTCCTCGAGGACGAGCAGTACTTC. This translates into CSSSLLEDEQYF. Complete variable domain (other parts from reference TRBV7-9 and TRBJ2-7): DTGVSQNPRHKITKRGQNVTFRCDPISEHNRLYWYRQTLGQGPEFLTYFQNEAQLEKSRLLSDRFSAERPKGSFSTLEIQRTEQGDSAMYLCSSSLLEDEQYFGPGTRLTVT.

CDR3 sequence reads: CASSRLGTGQNTGELFF. DNA for the CDR3: TGTGCCAGCAGCAGACTCGGGACAGGTCAGAACACCGGGGAGCTGTTTTTT. This chain uses TRBV5-4 with TRBJ2-2; TRBD1 matches at 8 bases. The CDR3 spans 17 residues. The ends lost 4 bases at V and 1 base at J; junction bases unmatched: 9. Germline V gene sequence: CDR1 SGHNT, CDR2 YYREEE (reference sequence).

V usage is TRBV4-1 and J usage is TRBJ2-7, with 9 bases that match TRBD1. This CDR3 is 14 amino acids long. Germline V gene lookup returns CDR1 MGHRA and CDR2 YSYEKL. J was trimmed by 4 bases and V by 5 bases; bases with no gene match: 6. The CDR3 region has the DNA TGCGCCAGCAGCATCGACAGGGGGAAATACGAGCAGTACTTC. As protein: CASSIDRGKYEQYF.

This chain connects TRBV27 to TRBJ1-2, with D unresolved. This CDR3 is 15 amino acids long. The V end was cut by 0 bases, the J end by 5 bases, with 13 bases between. CDR1 MNHEY and CDR2 SMNVEV come from the germline V gene (reference sequence). The CDR3 protein is CASSLSVSGRYGYTF. The CDR3 DNA follows: TGTGCCAGCAGTTTATCGGTTTCGGGGAGGTATGGCTACACCTTC.

Note on this clone: Its ends do not fully match the called genes, so a read error is possible. The rearrangement links TRBV6-4 to TRBJ1-2, with D unclear. Germline V gene sequence: CDR1 MRHNA, CDR2 SNTAGT. This CDR3 has 14 residues. The chain's CDR3 is CASKAVASNYGYPF. As DNA, the CDR3 is TGTGCTAGCAAGGCAGTTGCCTCTAACTATGGCTACCCCTTC.

The chain couples TRBV30 to TRBJ1-2; possibly TRBD1 for D (6 bases). With 6 bases removed from V and 3 bases from J, the gap between germline ends came to 11 bases. CDR3 length: 12 residues. Germline lookup yields CDR1 GTSNPN and CDR2 SVGIG (reference sequence). CDR3 nucleotide sequence: TGTGCCTGTCTCGGACAGTACTATGGCTACACCTTC. Translated, it gives CACLGQYYGYTF.

This clone appeared a few times. This chain uses TRBV18 with TRBJ1-1; the D gene is possibly TRBD1 (5 bases). CDR3 length: 14 amino acids. V was trimmed by 6 bases and J by 5 bases, leaving 16 bases between them. Germline V gene data show CDR1 as KGHSH and CDR2 as LQKENI. CDR3 coding DNA: TGTGCCAGCTCGCGCGGGACTGAAGTAACTGAAGCTTTCTTT. As protein: CASSRGTEVTEAFF.

The chain links TRBV2 to TRBJ1-2; 7 nucleotides agree with TRBD1. The junction had 5 bases not matched to a gene; V was cut back by 9 bases and J by 1 base. Germline-derived CDR1 and CDR2 are SNHLY and FYNNEI. The CDR3 has 13 residues. The CDR3: CARSGTVNYGYTF. DNA of the CDR3: TGTGCCAGATCCGGGACAGTTAACTATGGCTACACCTTC.

The gene calls are TRBV2 and TRBJ1-6, with 9 bases aligning to TRBD1. J was trimmed by 3 bases and V by 6 bases; bases with no gene match: 3. Germline CDR1 and CDR2: SNHLY and FYNNEI. The CDR3 runs 15 residues. The CDR3 sequence: CASSRDRDYNSPLHF. CDR3 nucleotide sequence: TGTGCCAGCAGCAGGGACAGGGACTATAATTCACCCCTCCACTTT.

The genes are TRBV19 and TRBJ2-1, with 8 positions matching TRBD2. From germline, CDR1 is LNHDA and CDR2 SQIVND (reference sequence). This CDR3 comprises 15 residues. Trimming at V came to 1 base and at J to 5 bases, leaving 4 bases not matched to a gene. CDR3 region: CASSIGAGAHNEQFF. The DNA of the CDR3 is TGTGCCAGTAGTATAGGAGCGGGAGCCCACAATGAGCAGTTCTTC.

The gene calls are TRBV5-1 and TRBJ2-3; D remains unclear. This CDR3 region has 15 residues. V was shortened by 4 bases and J by 1 base, with 13 bases between the two germline ends. Germline lookup yields CDR1 SGHRS and CDR2 YFSETQ. CDR3 DNA sequence: TGCGCCAGCAGCCTCGAACTTCAGGGCACAGATACGCAGTATTTT. Its protein is CASSLELQGTDTQYF.

CDR3 sequence reads: CASSRLGEGEKLFF. DNA for the CDR3: TGTGCCAGCAGCCGACTCGGGGAGGGCGAAAAACTGTTTTTT. The chain recombines TRBV7-2 with TRBJ1-4; D is undetermined. V lost 5 bases, J lost 8 bases, and 15 bases lay in between. Germline V gives CDR1 SGHTA, CDR2 FQGNSA. There are 14 residues in the CDR3.

The chain uses TRBV27 and TRBJ1-1; D possibly corresponds to TRBD1 (5 bases). The length of the CDR3 is 15 residues. Germline V gene data show CDR1 as MNHEY and CDR2 as SMNVEV (reference sequence). V was cut by 2 bases and J by 1 base, with 11 bases left in between. The CDR3 loop is CASSLRAGRNTEAFF. In DNA, the CDR3 is TGTGCCAGCAGTTTAAGGGCGGGACGGAACACTGAAGCTTTCTTT.

The chain joins TRBV19 to TRBJ1-2; no firm D call. Germline V gene lookup returns CDR1 LNHDA and CDR2 SQIVND (reference sequence). Between the trimmed V and J ends, which lost 4 bases and 0 bases, there was a span of 12 bases. The CDR3 is 15 amino acids. The CDR3 nucleotides are TGTGCCAGTAGTACCCTGGCCTCAGCTAACTATGGCTACACCTTC. It yields the protein CASSTLASANYGYTF.

This clone was picked up a small number of times. The chain uses TRBV7-9 and TRBJ1-5; D ambiguous. The CDR3 runs 14 residues. The germline V and J ends were trimmed by 1 base and 0 bases, with 4 bases remaining between them. Germline assignment: CDR1 SEHNR and CDR2 FQNEAQ (reference sequence). The CDR3 protein is CASSLERSNQPQHF. DNA of the CDR3: TGTGCCAGCAGCTTAGAGCGTAGCAATCAGCCCCAGCATTTT.

The J gene is TRBJ1-5, the V gene TRBV7-2; D is undetermined. CDR1 SGHTA and CDR2 FQGNSA come from the germline V gene. The ends were cut back, 5 bases at V and 11 bases at J, with 16 bases in the middle. The CDR3 covers 13 residues. The CDR3 DNA reads as TGTGCCAGCAGCCCCCGGCAAGGGAGGGCCCAGCATTTT. It yields the protein CASSPRQGRAQHF.

V is TRBV27 and J is TRBJ2-5, with a possible D match to TRBD1 (5 bases). This CDR3 comprises 14 residues. The V end was cut by 3 bases, the J end by 3 bases, with 11 bases between. Germline V gene data show CDR1 as MNHEY and CDR2 as SMNVEV (reference sequence). In DNA form, the CDR3 reads TGTGCCAGCAGTTTTGCCAGGGTGAAAGAGACCCAGTACTTC. Amino acids: CASSFARVKETQYF.

Details on this clone: Other DNA sequences of this sample code for an identical CDR3. The chain carries TRBV7-6 and TRBJ1-3, with 7 positions matching TRBD1. The CDR3 runs to 18 residues. Germline CDR1 SGHVS, CDR2 FNYEAQ. V lost 5 bases, J lost 0 bases, and 13 bases stayed unmatched. The DNA for the CDR3 is TGTGCCAGCAGCCTAAACCCGGGACAGAAATTCTCTGGAAACACCATATATTTT. It translates to CASSLNPGQKFSGNTIYF.

This clone was recorded once. The V gene is TRBV7-2, the J gene TRBJ2-1; 11 positions match TRBD2. In germline, CDR1 is SGHTA, CDR2 FQGNSA. The CDR3 extends over 14 amino acids. The J segment lost 6 bases and the V segment lost 5 bases, leaving 3 bases of the junction unmatched. CDR3 residues: CASSAGTSGNEQFF. For the CDR3, the DNA is TGTGCCAGCAGCGCCGGGACTAGCGGCAATGAGCAGTTCTTC.

J is TRBJ2-5 and V is TRBV7-9; D is possibly TRBD2 (6 bases). Germline V lookup: CDR1 SEHNR, CDR2 FQNEAQ (reference sequence). V gave up 3 bases and J gave up 4 bases, with 18 bases separating them. This CDR3 has 16 amino acids. The CDR3 region is CASSFSRRDPPETQYF. CDR3 DNA: TGTGCCAGCAGCTTCAGTAGGCGGGATCCCCCAGAGACCCAGTACTTC.

The rearrangement links TRBV25-1 to TRBJ2-7, with 9 bases lining up with TRBD2. V lost 10 bases and J lost 7; bases outside the gene matches: 5. This CDR3 is built from 11 residues. The germline V gene has CDR1 MGHDK and CDR2 SYGVNS. The CDR3 bases are TGTGCCACCACTAGCGGGCGGGAGCAGTACTTC. This translates into CATTSGREQYF.

This chain connects TRBV30 to TRBJ2-5; 10 bases align to TRBD2. The CDR3 consists of 14 residues. The V and J ends lost 0 bases and 7 bases, in that order; junction bases with no gene match: 5. Per germline, CDR1 GTSNPN and CDR2 SVGIG (reference sequence). The CDR3 loop is CAWSVLAGSGTQYF. The CDR3, as DNA: TGTGCCTGGAGTGTACTAGCGGGGTCAGGGACCCAGTACTTC. The full variable domain, with the rest looked up from reference TRBV30 and TRBJ2-5, is SQTIHQWPATLVQPVGSPLSLECTVEGTSNPNLYWYRQAAGRGLQLLFYSVGIGQISSEVPQNLSASRPQDRQFILSSKKLLLSDSGFYLCAWSVLAGSGTQYFGPGTRLLVL.

The V and J genes are TRBV30 and TRBJ1-1, with no clear D. The germline CDR1 and CDR2 sequences are GTSNPN and SVGIG (reference sequence). The V gene lost 6 bases and the J gene lost 1 base, with 9 bases spanning the gap. The CDR3 consists of 12 residues. CDR3 region: CACGDRNTEAFF. Here the CDR3 DNA reads TGTGCCTGCGGGGATCGGAACACTGAAGCTTTCTTT.

This chain joins TRBV7-9 and TRBJ2-1; TRBD2 matches at 7 bases. In germline, CDR1 is SEHNR, CDR2 FQNEAQ (reference sequence). The length of the CDR3 is 17 residues. V lost 6 bases, J lost 6 bases, and 17 bases stayed unmatched. The CDR3 region has the DNA TGTGCCAGCAGTCCACCTCGCGGGAGCAGACGATCCAATGAGCAGTTCTTC. Its protein product is CASSPPRGSRRSNEQFF.